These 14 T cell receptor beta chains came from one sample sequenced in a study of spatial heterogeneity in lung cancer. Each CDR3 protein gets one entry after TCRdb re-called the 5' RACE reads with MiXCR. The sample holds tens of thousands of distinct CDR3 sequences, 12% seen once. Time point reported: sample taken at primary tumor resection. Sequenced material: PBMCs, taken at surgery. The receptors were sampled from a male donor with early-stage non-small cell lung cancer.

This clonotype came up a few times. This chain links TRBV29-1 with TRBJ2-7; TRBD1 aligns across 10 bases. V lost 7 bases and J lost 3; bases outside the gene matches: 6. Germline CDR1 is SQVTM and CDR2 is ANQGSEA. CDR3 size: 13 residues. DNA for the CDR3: TGCAGCGCCACCCGGGACAGGGGCTACGAGCAGTACTTC. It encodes CSATRDRGYEQYF.

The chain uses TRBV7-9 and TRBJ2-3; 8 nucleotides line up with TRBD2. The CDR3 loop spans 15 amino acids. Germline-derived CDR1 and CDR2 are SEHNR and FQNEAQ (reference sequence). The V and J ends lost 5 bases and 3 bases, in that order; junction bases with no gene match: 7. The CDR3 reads CASSLVAGRTDTQYF. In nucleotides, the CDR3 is TGTGCCAGCAGCCTCGTAGCGGGAAGGACAGATACGCAGTATTTT.

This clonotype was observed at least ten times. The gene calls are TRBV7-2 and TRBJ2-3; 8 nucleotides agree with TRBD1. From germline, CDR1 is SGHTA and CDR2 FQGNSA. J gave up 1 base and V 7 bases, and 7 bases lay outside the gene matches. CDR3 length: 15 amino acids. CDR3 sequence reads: CASTYPDRGTDTQYF. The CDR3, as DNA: TGTGCCAGCACCTATCCGGACAGGGGCACAGATACGCAGTATTTT. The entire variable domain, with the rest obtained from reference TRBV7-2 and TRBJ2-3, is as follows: GAGVSQSPSNKVTEKGKDVELRCDPISGHTALYWYRQSLGQGLEFLIYFQGNSAPDKSGLPSDRFSAERTGGSVSTLTIQRTQQEDSAVYLCASTYPDRGTDTQYFGPGTRLTVL.

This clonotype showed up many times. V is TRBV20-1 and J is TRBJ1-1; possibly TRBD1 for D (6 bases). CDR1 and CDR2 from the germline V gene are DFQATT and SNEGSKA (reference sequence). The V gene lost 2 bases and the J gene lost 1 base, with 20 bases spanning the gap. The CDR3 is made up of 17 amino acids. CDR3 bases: TGCAGTGCTAGACCCCCAGGGGTTAGGGTATGGAACACTGAAGCTTTCTTT. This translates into CSARPPGVRVWNTEAFF.

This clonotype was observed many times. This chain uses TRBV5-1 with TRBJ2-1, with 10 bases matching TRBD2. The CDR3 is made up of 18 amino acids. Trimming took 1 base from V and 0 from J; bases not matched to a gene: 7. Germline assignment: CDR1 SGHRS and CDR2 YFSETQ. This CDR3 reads CASSLPVAGGSSYNEQFF. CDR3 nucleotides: TGCGCCAGCAGCTTGCCCGTAGCGGGGGGAAGCTCCTACAATGAGCAGTTCTTC.

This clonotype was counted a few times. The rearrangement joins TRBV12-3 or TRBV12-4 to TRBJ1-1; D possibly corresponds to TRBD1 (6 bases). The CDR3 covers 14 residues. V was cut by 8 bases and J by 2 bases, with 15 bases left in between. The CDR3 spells CASLQSDRNTEAFF. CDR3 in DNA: TGTGCCAGCCTGCAGTCGGACAGAAACACTGAAGCTTTCTTT.

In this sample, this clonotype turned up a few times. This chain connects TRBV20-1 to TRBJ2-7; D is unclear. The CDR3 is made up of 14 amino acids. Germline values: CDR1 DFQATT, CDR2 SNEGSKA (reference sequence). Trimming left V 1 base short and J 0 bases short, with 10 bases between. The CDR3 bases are TGCAGTGCTAGAGTTGGCGGAATCTCCTACGAGCAGTACTTC. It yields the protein CSARVGGISYEQYF.

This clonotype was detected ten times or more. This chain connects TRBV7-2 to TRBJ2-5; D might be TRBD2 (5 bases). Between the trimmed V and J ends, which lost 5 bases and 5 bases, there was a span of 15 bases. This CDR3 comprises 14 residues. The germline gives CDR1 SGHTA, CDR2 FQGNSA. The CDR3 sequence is CASSPVQRGETQYF. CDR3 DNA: TGTGCCAGCAGCCCCGTCCAGCGCGGGGAGACCCAGTACTTC.

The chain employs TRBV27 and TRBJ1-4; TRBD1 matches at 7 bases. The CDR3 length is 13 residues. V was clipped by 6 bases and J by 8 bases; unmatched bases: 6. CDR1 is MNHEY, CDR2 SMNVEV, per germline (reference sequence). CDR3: CASRATGSEKLFF. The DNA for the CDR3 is TGTGCCAGCAGAGCGACAGGGTCCGAAAAACTGTTTTTT.

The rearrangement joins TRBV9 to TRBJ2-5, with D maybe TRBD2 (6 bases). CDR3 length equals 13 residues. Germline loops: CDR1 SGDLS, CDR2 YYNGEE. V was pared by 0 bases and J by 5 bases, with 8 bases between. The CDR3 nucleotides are TGTGCCAGCAGCGTAGATGGAGGGGAGACCCAGTACTTC. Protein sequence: CASSVDGGETQYF.

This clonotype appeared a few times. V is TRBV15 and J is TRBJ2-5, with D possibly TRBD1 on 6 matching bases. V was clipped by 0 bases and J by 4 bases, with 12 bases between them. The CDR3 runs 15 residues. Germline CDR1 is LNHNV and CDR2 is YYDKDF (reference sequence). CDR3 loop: CATSRDPRGGETQYF. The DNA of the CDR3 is TGTGCCACCAGCAGAGACCCTCGAGGGGGAGAGACCCAGTACTTC.

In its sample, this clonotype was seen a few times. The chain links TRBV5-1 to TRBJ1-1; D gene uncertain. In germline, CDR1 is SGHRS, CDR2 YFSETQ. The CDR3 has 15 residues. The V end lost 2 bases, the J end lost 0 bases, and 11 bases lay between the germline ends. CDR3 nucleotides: TGCGCCAGCAGCTTTTCCCGGGTAATGAACACTGAAGCTTTCTTT. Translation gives CASSFSRVMNTEAFF. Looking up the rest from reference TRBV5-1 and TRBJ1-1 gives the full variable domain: KAGVTQTPRYLIKTRGQQVTLSCSPISGHRSVSWYQQTPGQGLQFLFEYFSETQRNKGNFPGRFSGRQFSNSRSEMNVSTLELGDSALYLCASSFSRVMNTEAFFGQGTRLTVV.

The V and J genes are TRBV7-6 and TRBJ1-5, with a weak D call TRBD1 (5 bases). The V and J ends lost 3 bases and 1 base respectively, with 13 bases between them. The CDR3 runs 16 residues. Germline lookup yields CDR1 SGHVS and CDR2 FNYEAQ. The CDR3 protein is CASSLGSGLSNQPQHF. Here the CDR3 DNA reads TGTGCCAGCAGCTTGGGCTCAGGGCTCAGCAATCAGCCCCAGCATTTT.

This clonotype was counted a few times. The CDR3 here is CASSQRTGVKPQHF. The CDR3 coding sequence is TGTGCCAGCAGTCAAAGGACAGGGGTTAAGCCCCAGCATTTT. This rearrangement joins TRBV12-3 or TRBV12-4 to TRBJ1-5; 9 nucleotides line up with TRBD1. Trimming took 5 bases from V and 8 from J; bases not matched to a gene: 7. The CDR3 is made up of 14 amino acids.